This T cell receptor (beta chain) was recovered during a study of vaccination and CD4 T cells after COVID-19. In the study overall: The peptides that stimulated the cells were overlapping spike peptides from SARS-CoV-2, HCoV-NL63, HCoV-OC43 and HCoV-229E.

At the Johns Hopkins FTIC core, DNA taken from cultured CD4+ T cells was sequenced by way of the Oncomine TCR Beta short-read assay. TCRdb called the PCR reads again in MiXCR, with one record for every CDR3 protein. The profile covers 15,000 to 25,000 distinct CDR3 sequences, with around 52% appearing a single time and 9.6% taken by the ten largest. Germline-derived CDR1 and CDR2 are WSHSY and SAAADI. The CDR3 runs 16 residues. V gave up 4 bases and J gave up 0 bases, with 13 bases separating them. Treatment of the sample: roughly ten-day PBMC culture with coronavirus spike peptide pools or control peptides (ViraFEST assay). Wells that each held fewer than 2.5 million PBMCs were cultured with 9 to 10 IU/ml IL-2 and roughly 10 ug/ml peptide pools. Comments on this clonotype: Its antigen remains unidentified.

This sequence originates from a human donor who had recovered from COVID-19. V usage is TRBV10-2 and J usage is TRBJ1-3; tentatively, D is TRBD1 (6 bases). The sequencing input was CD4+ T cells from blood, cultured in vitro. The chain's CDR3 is CASSATGFYSGNTIYF. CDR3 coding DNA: TGCGCCAGCAGTGCGACAGGTTTTTACTCTGGAAACACCATATATTTT.